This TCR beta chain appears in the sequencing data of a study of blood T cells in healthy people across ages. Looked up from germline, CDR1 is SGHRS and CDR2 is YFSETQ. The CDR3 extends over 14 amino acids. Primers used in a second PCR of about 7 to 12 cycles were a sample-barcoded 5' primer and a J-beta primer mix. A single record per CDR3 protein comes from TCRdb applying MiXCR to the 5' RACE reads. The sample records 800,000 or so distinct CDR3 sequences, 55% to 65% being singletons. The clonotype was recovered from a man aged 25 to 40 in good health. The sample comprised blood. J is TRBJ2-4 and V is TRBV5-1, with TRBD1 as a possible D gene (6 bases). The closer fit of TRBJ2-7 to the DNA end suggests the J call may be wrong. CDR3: CASSPTGSTSEQYF. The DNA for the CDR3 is TGCGCCAGCAGCCCCACAGGGTCAACGAGCGAGCAGTACTTC.